The clone carrying this T cell receptor beta chain was seen a handful of times. The data were obtained in a study of blood T cell repertoires in COVID-19. Assay used: immunoSEQ multiplex PCR; TCRdb lists only in-frame clones, some missing. The data contain some 130,000 clones, 65% to 80% of them singletons. Losses at the gene ends were 1 base for V and 4 bases for J; bases not matched to a gene: 4. The CDR3 is 15 amino acids. CDR1 is SGHTA, CDR2 FQGNSA, per germline. Source material: peripheral blood. The genes are TRBV7-2 and TRBJ1-3; 7 bases are shared with TRBD1. This sequence was found in a man older than 75 with acute or convalescent COVID-19. As DNA, the CDR3 is TGTGCCAGCAGCTTAGTAACAGGGGAAGGAAACACCATATATTTT. Protein: CASSLVTGEGNTIYF.